The clone carrying this T cell receptor beta chain has at least ten counts. Time point denoted: newly diagnosed GD, antithyroid drugs for less than 3 months. RNA from PBMCs was the source of the TCR library. This sample is drawn from a study of regulatory T cells in long-lasting Graves disease. Libraries of TCR beta came from iRepertoire HTBI primers plus Arm-PCR of CDR3 regions. In the source study's methods: Looking across samples, the authors found roughly 58 TRBV and 14 to 15 TRBJ segments. TCRdb itself ran the multiplex PCR reads through MiXCR, one entry per CDR3 protein. The V and J calls here are based on TCRdb, not the publication. The repertoire has over 500,000 distinct CDR3 sequences, around 16% of them found once; the top ten carry 9.5% to 15%. The CDR3 totals 18 residues. Germline CDR1 is SGHRS and CDR2 is YFSETQ. With 4 bases clipped from V and 2 bases from J, the junction kept 10 bases outside the gene matches.

These sequences were also reported in another study, on T cells in Graves' hyperthyroidism and ophthalmopathy. That study adds: The diagnostic basis comprised clinical symptoms, serum thyroxine and TRAb, thyroid ultrasound and orbital computed tomography. Onset of ophthalmopathy came a median approximately 6.9 months after the model predicted it.

This TCR came from a man aged 18-30 years with Graves disease. The chain recombines TRBV5-1 with TRBJ2-2; 11 positions agree with TRBD2. This material consisted of peripheral blood mononuclear cells (PBMCs), taken at new diagnosis, from a patient treated with antithyroid drugs. The CDR3 DNA is TGCGCCAGCAGCACTACGGGACTAGCGGTATTTAACACCGGGGAGCTGTTTTTT. Its translation is CASSTTGLAVFNTGELFF. Combining the CDR3 with reference TRBV5-1 and TRBJ2-2 gives the whole variable domain KAGVTQTPRYLIKTRGQQVTLSCSPISGHRSVSWYQQTPGQGLQFLFEYFSETQRNKGNFPGRFSGRQFSNSRSEMNVSTLELGDSALYLCASSTTGLAVFNTGELFFGEGSRLTVL.